Below are 26 T cell receptor beta chains sequenced from a single sample in a study of blood T cell repertoires in COVID-19. Generated by immunoSEQ multiplex PCR, the TCRdb table keeps only in-frame clones and is missing some. The sample has roughly 140,000 clones; about 88% are singletons. Sequenced: peripheral blood. The receptors stem from a human donor in a cohort sampled during active COVID-19.

This sequence joins TRBV30 and TRBJ2-7; weak D call: TRBD1 (5 bases). Trimming left V 5 bases short and J 2 bases short, with 13 bases between. This CDR3 is 13 amino acids long. CDR1 GTSNPN and CDR2 SVGIG come from the germline V gene (reference sequence). CDR3 DNA sequence: TGTGCCTGGCTGGGCAGGGAAACCTACGAGCAGTACTTC. Its translation is CAWLGRETYEQYF.

The J gene is TRBJ2-1, the V gene TRBV4-1, with TRBD2 identical over 7 bases. CDR1 and CDR2 (germline): MGHRA, YSYEKL. J lost 9 bases, V lost 0 bases, and 11 bases had no gene match. The CDR3 extends over 16 amino acids. CDR3 DNA sequence: TGCGCCAGCAGCCAAGATAGAAGGACTAGATCTAGTGAGCAGTTCTTC. This codes for CASSQDRRTRSSEQFF.

The chain has TRBV10-3 and TRBJ2-7; perhaps TRBD1 as D (6 bases). This CDR3 contains 15 residues. Germline CDR1 ENHRY, CDR2 SYGVKD. V was trimmed by 3 bases and J by 1 base, leaving 13 bases between them. CDR3 DNA sequence: TGTGCCATCAGTGACCCTCGGACAGCTTCCTACGAGCAGTACTTC. This codes for CAISDPRTASYEQYF.

This chain joins TRBV5-1 and TRBJ1-1; maybe TRBD1 (5 bases). The CDR3 spans 14 residues. Germline V gene data show CDR1 as SGHRS and CDR2 as YFSETQ. V lost 4 bases to trimming and J lost 7 bases, with 17 bases between them. The CDR3 loop reads CASSPLGRELEAFF. The DNA of the CDR3 is TGCGCCAGCAGCCCTTTAGGCAGGGAACTTGAAGCTTTCTTT.

CDR3: CASSVVSQGVGELFF. In DNA, the CDR3 is TGTGCCAGCAGCGTAGTATCACAGGGGGTCGGGGAGCTGTTTTTT. This chain joins TRBV9 and TRBJ2-2; 8 positions agree with TRBD1. Germline V gene lookup returns CDR1 SGDLS and CDR2 YYNGEE. The CDR3 runs to 15 residues. With 0 bases clipped from V and 7 bases from J, the junction kept 5 bases outside the gene matches.

The V and J genes are TRBV4-1 and TRBJ2-1, with D possibly being TRBD2 (6 bases). This CDR3 is built from 16 residues. Looked up from germline, CDR1 is MGHRA and CDR2 is YSYEKL. The V and J ends lost 0 bases and 8 bases respectively, with 17 bases between them. The CDR3 protein is CASSQEMTGEYDEQFF. For the CDR3, the DNA is TGCGCCAGCAGCCAAGAGATGACGGGGGAGTACGATGAGCAGTTCTTC.

The chain joins TRBV10-2 to TRBJ2-5, with 12 bases aligning to TRBD2. The CDR3 loop spans 18 amino acids. After removal of 4 bases from V and 4 bases from J, the junction contained 13 bases not matched to a gene. Germline-derived CDR1 and CDR2 are WSHSY and SAAADI. Here the CDR3 DNA reads TGCGCCAGCAGTGTTGGAGCGGCTAGCGGGGGGGCTCGAGAGACCCAGTACTTC. It translates to CASSVGAASGGARETQYF.

The chain employs TRBV7-2 and TRBJ2-5; 7 nucleotides agree with TRBD1. Germline lookup yields CDR1 SGHTA and CDR2 FQGNSA. Trimming took 1 base from V and 2 from J; bases not matched to a gene: 4. The CDR3 is made up of 15 amino acids. The DNA of the CDR3 is TGTGCCAGCAGCTTAGTGGGACAGAGTCAAGAGACCCAGTACTTC. It codes for CASSLVGQSQETQYF.

The chain couples TRBV30 to TRBJ1-5; TRBD1 might be the D (6 bases). CDR3 length equals 16 residues. Germline values: CDR1 GTSNPN, CDR2 SVGIG (reference sequence). Trimming pared 0 bases from V and 0 bases from J, leaving 12 bases between. CDR3 loop: CAWSVGGAYSNQPQHF. The CDR3 DNA is TGTGCCTGGAGTGTTGGGGGGGCCTATAGCAATCAGCCCCAGCATTTT.

The J gene is TRBJ1-6, the V gene TRBV7-3; D gene uncertain. V was clipped by 5 bases and J by 7 bases, with 12 bases between them. CDR3 length: 14 residues. The germline V gene encodes CDR1 SGHTA and CDR2 FQGTGA. Written as DNA, the CDR3 is TGTGCCAGCAGCGTCGGGAATTTAAATTCACCCCTCCACTTT. Residues: CASSVGNLNSPLHF.

V usage is TRBV5-1 and J usage is TRBJ1-2; D possibly corresponds to TRBD1 (5 bases). The V and J ends lost 5 bases and 3 bases respectively, with 17 bases between them. The CDR3 covers 15 residues. Germline assignment: CDR1 SGHRS and CDR2 YFSETQ. The CDR3 DNA is TGCGCCAGCAGACCCGCGGGGGGGGTCGACTATGGCTACACCTTC. This gives the protein CASRPAGGVDYGYTF.

The V and J genes are TRBV7-2 and TRBJ1-1, with 8 positions matching TRBD1. The CDR3 is 13 amino acids. Germline assignment: CDR1 SGHTA and CDR2 FQGNSA. Trimming took 6 bases from V and 7 from J; bases not matched to a gene: 7. DNA for the CDR3: TGTGCCAGCAGGCAGGGGGCGCGGAGTGAAGCTTTCTTT. Its translation is CASRQGARSEAFF.

The chain employs TRBV2 and TRBJ1-5; D unresolved. In germline, CDR1 is SNHLY, CDR2 FYNNEI. This CDR3 region has 14 residues. V dropped 3 bases and J dropped 0 bases, with 6 bases sitting between them. CDR3 in amino acids: CASSDVDSNQPQHF. Here the CDR3 DNA reads TGTGCCAGCAGTGATGTAGATAGCAATCAGCCCCAGCATTTT.

This clone was detected a few times. This rearrangement joins TRBV11-3 to TRBJ2-1; the D gene is possibly TRBD1 (5 bases). The germline V gene has CDR1 SGHNT and CDR2 YENEEA. The V end was cut by 5 bases, the J end by 4 bases, with 24 bases between. This CDR3 has 18 amino acids. CDR3: CASSPSWGGYNKYNEQFF. CDR3 DNA sequence: TGTGCCAGCAGCCCCTCGTGGGGCGGCTACAATAAGTACAATGAGCAGTTCTTC.

The rearrangement uses TRBV5-4 and TRBJ1-6, with D uncertain. This CDR3 region has 12 residues. CDR1 is SGHNT, CDR2 YYREEE, per germline (reference sequence). The V end lost 7 bases, the J end lost 8 bases, and 10 bases lay between the germline ends. CDR3 sequence (DNA): TGTGCCAGCCGGGGTAGGGATTCACCCCTCCACTTT. Protein product: CASRGRDSPLHF.

The chain carries TRBV7-2 and TRBJ1-2; 7 bases are a match to TRBD1. Germline-derived CDR1 and CDR2 are SGHTA and FQGNSA. V shed 5 bases, J shed 6 bases, and the junction held 15 bases outside the gene matches. The CDR3 length is 16 residues. CDR3 DNA sequence: TGTGCCAGCAGCCAAGGGATTTTACAGGGGTTCCATGGCTACACCTTC. Amino acid sequence: CASSQGILQGFHGYTF.

The chain is built from TRBV3-1 (or the pseudogene TRBV3-2) and TRBJ2-7, with no clear D. Trimming took 7 bases from V and 2 from J, leaving 15 bases between them. The length of the CDR3 is 14 residues. Germline loops: CDR1 LGHDT, CDR2 YNNKEL (reference sequence). The CDR3 DNA is TGTGCCAGCACCGGGTCGTACCCGGCCTACGAGCAGTACTTC. Translated: CASTGSYPAYEQYF.

V gene TRBV28 combines with J gene TRBJ2-5, with TRBD1 matching over 7 bases. In germline, CDR1 is MDHEN, CDR2 SYDVKM. V dropped 10 bases and J dropped 3; count of bases not matched to a gene: 8. This CDR3 comprises 13 residues. CDR3 DNA sequence: TGTGCCAAGGGACAGTCACATAAAGAGACCCAGTACTTC. It yields the protein CAKGQSHKETQYF.

This sequence joins TRBV18 and TRBJ1-1, with 7 bases fitting TRBD1. The CDR3 contains 15 residues. Trimming took 4 bases from V and 2 from J; bases not matched to a gene: 7. Germline CDR1 KGHSH, CDR2 LQKENI. CDR3 DNA: TGTGCCAGCTCACGGACCGGGACAGACAACACTGAAGCTTTCTTT. Its translation: CASSRTGTDNTEAFF.

V is TRBV7-8 and J is TRBJ1-6, with a weak D call TRBD1 (5 bases). The CDR3 consists of 15 residues. V lost 2 bases, J lost 7 bases, and 12 bases lay in between. In germline, CDR1 is SGHVS, CDR2 FQNEAQ. The CDR3 sequence: CASSLRGAANSPLHF. In DNA form, the CDR3 reads TGTGCCAGCAGCTTAAGGGGTGCTGCAAATTCACCCCTCCACTTT. The variable domain in full, with the rest retrieved from reference TRBV7-8 and TRBJ1-6, is GAGVSQSPRYKVAKRGQDVALRCDPISGHVSLFWYQQALGQGPEFLTYFQNEAQLDKSGLPSDRFFAERPEGSVSTLKIQRTQQEDSAVYLCASSLRGAANSPLHFGNGTRLTVT.

The rearrangement joins TRBV7-2 to TRBJ1-4, with a tentative D call TRBD1 (5 bases). The length of the CDR3 is 17 residues. The V gene's germline CDR1 is SGHTA and CDR2 FQGNSA. The ends were cut back, 1 base at V and 2 bases at J, with 14 bases in the middle. The CDR3 DNA is TGTGCCAGCAGCTTAGTAATCTCGAAGGGGACTAATGAAAAACTGTTTTTT. Its translation: CASSLVISKGTNEKLFF.

Of note for this clone: Compared with germline, one end of the junction differs, possibly owing to a read error. The chain recombines TRBV11-2 with TRBJ2-5; 10 bases line up with TRBD1. The germline V gene has CDR1 SGHAT and CDR2 FQNNGV. The CDR3 sequence is 14 residues long. The CDR3 is CASTRDRGSETQYF. The CDR3 DNA sequence: TGTGCTAGCACCCGGGACAGGGGATCTGAGACCCAGTACTTC.

This rearrangement joins TRBV30 to TRBJ2-1; the D is unclear. Germline CDR1 reads GTSNPN; CDR2 reads SVGIG (reference sequence). Trimming removed 8 bases at V and 3 bases at J, with 14 bases between. The CDR3 totals 13 residues. The DNA of the CDR3 is TGTGCCCTGGCAGGCGATCACTACAATGAGCAGTTCTTC. Its translation is CALAGDHYNEQFF.

The V gene is TRBV20-1, the J gene TRBJ2-2; 10 nucleotides align to TRBD2. Trimming took 3 bases from V and 0 from J; bases not matched to a gene: 10. The CDR3 extends over 18 amino acids. Germline CDR1 DFQATT, CDR2 SNEGSKA (reference sequence). The CDR3 loop is CSASGKNGLAANTGELFF. The CDR3 nucleotides are TGCAGTGCTAGTGGGAAGAATGGACTAGCGGCGAACACCGGGGAGCTGTTTTTT.

The V and J genes are TRBV27 and TRBJ2-7; 11 nucleotides align to TRBD2. Germline V CDR1 and CDR2: MNHEY, SMNVEV (reference sequence). Trimming cost V 5 bases and J 7 bases; bases outside gene matches: 13. The CDR3 length is 16 residues. The CDR3 sequence: CASSPVFSGRAGEQYF. The CDR3 DNA sequence: TGTGCCAGCAGTCCCGTCTTTAGCGGGAGGGCGGGTGAGCAGTACTTC.

The chain carries TRBV7-8 and TRBJ1-6; TRBD1 is a possible D gene (5 bases). CDR3 size: 14 residues. The germline gives CDR1 SGHVS, CDR2 FQNEAQ. V was cut by 5 bases and J by 7 bases, with 12 bases left in between. CDR3 loop: CASSLTVPNSPLHF. As DNA, the CDR3 is TGTGCCAGCAGCCTGACAGTTCCAAATTCACCCCTCCACTTT.